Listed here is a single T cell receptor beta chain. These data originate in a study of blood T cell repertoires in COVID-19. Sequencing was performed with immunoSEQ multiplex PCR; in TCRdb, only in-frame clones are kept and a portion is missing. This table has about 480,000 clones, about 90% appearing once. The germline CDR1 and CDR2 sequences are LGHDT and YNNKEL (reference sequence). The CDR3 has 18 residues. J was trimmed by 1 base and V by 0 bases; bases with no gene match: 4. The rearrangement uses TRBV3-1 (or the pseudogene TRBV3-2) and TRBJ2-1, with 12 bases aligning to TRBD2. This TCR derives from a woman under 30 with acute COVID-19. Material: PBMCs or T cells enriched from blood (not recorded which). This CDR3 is CASSQDYTSGRSYNEQFF. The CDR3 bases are TGTGCCAGCAGCCAAGATTATACTAGCGGGAGGTCCTACAATGAGCAGTTCTTC.